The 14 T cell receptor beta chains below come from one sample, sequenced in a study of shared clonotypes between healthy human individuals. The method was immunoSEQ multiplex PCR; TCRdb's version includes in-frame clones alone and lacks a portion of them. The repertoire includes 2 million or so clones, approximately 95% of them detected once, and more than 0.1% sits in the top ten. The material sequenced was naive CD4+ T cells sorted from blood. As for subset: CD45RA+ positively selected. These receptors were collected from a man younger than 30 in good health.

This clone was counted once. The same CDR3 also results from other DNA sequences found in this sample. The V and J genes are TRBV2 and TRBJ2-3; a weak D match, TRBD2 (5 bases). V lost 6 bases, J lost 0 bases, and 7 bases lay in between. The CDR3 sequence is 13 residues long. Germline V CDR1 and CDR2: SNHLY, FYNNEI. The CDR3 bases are TGTGCCAGCAGGCCGGGGAGCACAGATACGCAGTATTTT. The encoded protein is CASRPGSTDTQYF.

The CDR3 bases are TGTGCCAGCAGTAATCCCGGGATCTACAATGAGCAGTTCTTC. As protein: CASSNPGIYNEQFF. V and J are TRBV25-1 and TRBJ2-1; perhaps TRBD2 as D (5 bases). The CDR3 sequence is 14 residues long. The germline CDR1 and CDR2 sequences are MGHDK and SYGVNS. Trimming left V 5 bases short and J 3 bases short, with 11 bases between.

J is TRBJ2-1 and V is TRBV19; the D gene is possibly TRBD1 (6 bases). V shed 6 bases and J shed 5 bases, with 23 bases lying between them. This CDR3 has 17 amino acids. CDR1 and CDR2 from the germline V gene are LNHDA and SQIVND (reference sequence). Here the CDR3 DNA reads TGTGCCAGTAGCCCTTTTGACAGGTTTTTGCCTAACAATGAGCAGTTCTTC. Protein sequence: CASSPFDRFLPNNEQFF. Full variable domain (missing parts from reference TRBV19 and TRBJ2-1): DGGITQSPKYLFRKEGQNVTLSCEQNLNHDAMYWYRQDPGQGLRLIYYSQIVNDFQKGDIAEGYSVSREKKESFPLTVTSAQKNPTAFYLCASSPFDRFLPNNEQFFGPGTRLTVL.

In DNA, the CDR3 is TGTGCCAGCAGCTTAGACAGCGGGAGGGCCGTGAATGAGCAGTTCTTC. Amino acids: CASSLDSGRAVNEQFF. The chain has TRBV7-8 and TRBJ2-1, with 10 bases matching TRBD2. The CDR3 is made up of 16 amino acids. J gave up 7 bases and V 1 base, and 7 bases lay outside the gene matches. Germline V gene data show CDR1 as SGHVS and CDR2 as FQNEAQ.

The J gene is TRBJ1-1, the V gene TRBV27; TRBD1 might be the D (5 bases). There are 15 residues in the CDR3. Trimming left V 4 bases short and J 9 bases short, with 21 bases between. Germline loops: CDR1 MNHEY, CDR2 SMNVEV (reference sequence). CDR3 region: CASSSSLGTAPKAFF. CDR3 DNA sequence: TGTGCCAGCAGTTCATCCCTAGGGACGGCCCCTAAAGCTTTCTTT.

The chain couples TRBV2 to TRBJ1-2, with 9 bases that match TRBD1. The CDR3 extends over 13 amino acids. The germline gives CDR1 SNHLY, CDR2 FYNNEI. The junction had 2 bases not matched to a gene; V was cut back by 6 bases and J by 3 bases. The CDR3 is CASRGQGDYGYTF. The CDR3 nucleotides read TGTGCCAGCAGGGGACAGGGAGACTATGGCTACACCTTC.

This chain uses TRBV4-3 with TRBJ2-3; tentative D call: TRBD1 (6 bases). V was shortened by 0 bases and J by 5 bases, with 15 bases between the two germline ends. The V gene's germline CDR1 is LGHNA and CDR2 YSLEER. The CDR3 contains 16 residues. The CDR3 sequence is CASSQEGGAPIDTQYF. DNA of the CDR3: TGCGCCAGCAGCCAAGAAGGGGGAGCTCCGATAGATACGCAGTATTTT.

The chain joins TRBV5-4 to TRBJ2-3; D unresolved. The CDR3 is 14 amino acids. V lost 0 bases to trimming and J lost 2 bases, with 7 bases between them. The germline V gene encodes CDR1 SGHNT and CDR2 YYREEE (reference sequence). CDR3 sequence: CASSLDLVTDTQYF. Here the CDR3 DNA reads TGTGCCAGCAGCTTGGATTTGGTCACAGATACGCAGTATTTT.

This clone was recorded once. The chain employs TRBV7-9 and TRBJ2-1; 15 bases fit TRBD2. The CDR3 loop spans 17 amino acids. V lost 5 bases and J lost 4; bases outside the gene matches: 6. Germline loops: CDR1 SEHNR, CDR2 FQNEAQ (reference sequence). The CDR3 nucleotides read TGTGCCAGCAGCCCCCGAGGACTAGCGGGAGGGTACAATGAGCAGTTCTTC. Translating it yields CASSPRGLAGGYNEQFF.

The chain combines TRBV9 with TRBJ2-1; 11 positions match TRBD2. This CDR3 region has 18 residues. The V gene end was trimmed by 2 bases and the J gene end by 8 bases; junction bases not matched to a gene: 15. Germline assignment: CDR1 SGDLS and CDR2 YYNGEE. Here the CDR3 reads CASSVNLPTSGIHHEQFF. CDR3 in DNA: TGTGCCAGCAGCGTCAACCTCCCGACTAGCGGGATCCACCATGAGCAGTTCTTC.

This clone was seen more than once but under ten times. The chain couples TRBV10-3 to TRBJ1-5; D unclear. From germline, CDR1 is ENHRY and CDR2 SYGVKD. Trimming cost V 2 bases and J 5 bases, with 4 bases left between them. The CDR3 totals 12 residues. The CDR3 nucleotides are TGTGCCATCAGTGAGCCCGATCAGCCCCAGCATTTT. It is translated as CAISEPDQPQHF.

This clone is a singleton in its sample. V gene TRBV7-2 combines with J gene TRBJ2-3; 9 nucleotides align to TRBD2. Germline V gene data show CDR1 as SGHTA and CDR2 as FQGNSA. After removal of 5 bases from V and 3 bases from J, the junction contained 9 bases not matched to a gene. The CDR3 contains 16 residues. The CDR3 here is CASSTPGGRATDTQYF. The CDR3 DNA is TGTGCCAGCAGCACCCCTGGCGGGAGGGCGACAGATACGCAGTATTTT. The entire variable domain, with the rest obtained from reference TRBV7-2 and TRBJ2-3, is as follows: GAGVSQSPSNKVTEKGKDVELRCDPISGHTALYWYRQSLGQGLEFLIYFQGNSAPDKSGLPSDRFSAERTGGSVSTLTIQRTQQEDSAVYLCASSTPGGRATDTQYFGPGTRLTVL.

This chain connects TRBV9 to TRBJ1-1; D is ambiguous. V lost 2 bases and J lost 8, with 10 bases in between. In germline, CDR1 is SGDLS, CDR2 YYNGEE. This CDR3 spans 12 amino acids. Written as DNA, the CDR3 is TGTGCCAGCAGCGTCCTAACGGAAGAAGCTTTCTTT. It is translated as CASSVLTEEAFF.

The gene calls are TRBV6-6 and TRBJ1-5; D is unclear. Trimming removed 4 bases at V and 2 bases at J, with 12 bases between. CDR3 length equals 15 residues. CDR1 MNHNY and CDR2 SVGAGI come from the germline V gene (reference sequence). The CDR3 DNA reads TGTGCCAGCAGTTCCACCTCGGGCGGCAATCAGCCCCAGCATTTT. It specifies CASSSTSGGNQPQHF.